The entry that follows covers one TCR beta chain sequence. The method was immunoSEQ multiplex PCR; TCRdb's version includes in-frame clones alone and lacks a portion of them. The data hold roughly 380,000 clones, with around 90% observed a single time. Noted treatment: 19 received Ad26.COV2.S at low or high dose, single or two shots; roughly five received placebo; per-sample allocation not given. Sampling took place 63 days after the first vaccine or placebo injection. The record originates from a study of Ad26.COV2.S vaccination and SARS-CoV-2 variants. Study summary: Participants got Ad26.COV2.S intramuscularly, once or twice 56 days apart.

The CDR3 extends over 17 amino acids. Germline-derived CDR1 and CDR2 are MNHEY and SVGEGT. V was trimmed by 2 bases and J by 1 base, leaving 16 bases between them. The sequences come from peripheral blood, collected in a trial of Ad26.COV2.S vaccine versus placebo. The chain recombines TRBV6-2 or TRBV6-3 with TRBJ2-3, with D unresolved. This clonotype was obtained from a person aged 18-60 years who received the Ad26.COV2.S COVID-19 vaccine or a placebo. The CDR3 spells CASSYPKSQIRTDTQYF. DNA for the CDR3: TGTGCCAGCAGTTACCCGAAATCACAGATCCGCACAGATACGCAGTATTTT.